This T cell receptor (beta chain) was identified in a study of Graves' ophthalmopathy and Graves' hyperthyroidism. For the study at large: Pretreatment peripheral blood was obtained at initial diagnosis. Study-level findings and limits: Most expanded clonotypes in thyroid above 0.001 frequency also showed up in blood.

Amplified material comprised TCR beta CDR3 regions derived from RNA transcripts. HTBI primers were employed in first-round RT-PCR, then a second-round multiplex PCR followed. TCRdb processed the multiplex PCR reads anew with MiXCR; each CDR3 protein has one entry. The sample carries about 370,000 distinct CDR3 sequences, approximately 18% recorded once. Germline CDR1 and CDR2: MNHEY and SVGAGI. Trimming pared 7 bases from V and 6 bases from J, leaving 21 bases between. The CDR3 has 16 residues. In this sample, this clonotype turned up many times. Antigen unknown. V gene TRBV6-5 combines with J gene TRBJ2-2, with a tentative D call TRBD2 (6 bases). Sequenced sample: peripheral blood. The TCR sequence derives from an adult woman with stable Graves' hyperthyroidism. The CDR3 here is CASKLSGGASSGELFF. CDR3 DNA: TGTGCCAGCAAGTTGAGTGGCGGGGCGTCTTCCGGGGAGCTGTTTTTT.